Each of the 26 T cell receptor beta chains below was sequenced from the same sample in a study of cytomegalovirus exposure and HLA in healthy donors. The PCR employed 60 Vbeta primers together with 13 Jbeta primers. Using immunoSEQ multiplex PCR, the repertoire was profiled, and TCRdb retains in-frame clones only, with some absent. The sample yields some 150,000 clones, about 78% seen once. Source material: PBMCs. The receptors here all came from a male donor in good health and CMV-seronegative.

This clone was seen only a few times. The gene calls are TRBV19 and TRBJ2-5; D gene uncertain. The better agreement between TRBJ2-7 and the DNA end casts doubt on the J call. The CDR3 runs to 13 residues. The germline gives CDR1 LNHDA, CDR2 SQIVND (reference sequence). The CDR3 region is CASATGNGYEQYF. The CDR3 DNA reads TGTGCCAGTGCTACGGGTAACGGCTACGAGCAGTACTTC.

The CDR3 DNA reads as TGTGCCAGCTCACCGGCGGGTTCGGGCTACACCTTC. It codes for CASSPAGSGYTF. V usage is TRBV18 and J usage is TRBJ1-2; unclear D gene. Germline V gives CDR1 KGHSH, CDR2 LQKENI. This CDR3 has 12 residues. Trimming left V 3 bases short and J 8 bases short, with 10 bases between. Supplemented by reference TRBV18 and TRBJ1-2, the full variable domain reads NAGVMQNPRHLVRRRGQEARLRCSPMKGHSHVYWYRQLPEEGLKFMVYLQKENIIDESGMPKERFSAEFPKEGPSILRIQQVVRGDSAAYFCASSPAGSGYTFGSGTRLTVV.

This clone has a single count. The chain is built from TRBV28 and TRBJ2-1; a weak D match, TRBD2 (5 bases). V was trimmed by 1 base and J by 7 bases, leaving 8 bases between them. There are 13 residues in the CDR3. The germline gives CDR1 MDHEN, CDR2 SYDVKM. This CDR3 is CASSLSGGNEQFF. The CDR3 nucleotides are TGTGCCAGCAGTTTATCCGGCGGGAATGAGCAGTTCTTC.

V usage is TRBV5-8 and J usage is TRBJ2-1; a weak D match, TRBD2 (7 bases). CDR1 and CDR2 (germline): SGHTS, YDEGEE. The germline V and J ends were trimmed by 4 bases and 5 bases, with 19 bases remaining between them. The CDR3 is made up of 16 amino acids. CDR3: CASSVEGGGANNEQFF. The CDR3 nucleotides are TGTGCCAGCAGCGTGGAAGGAGGGGGGGCCAACAATGAGCAGTTCTTC.

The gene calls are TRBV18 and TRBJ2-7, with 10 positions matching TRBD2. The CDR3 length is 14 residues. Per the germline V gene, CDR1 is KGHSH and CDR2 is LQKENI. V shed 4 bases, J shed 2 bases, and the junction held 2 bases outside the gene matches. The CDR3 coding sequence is TGTGCCAGCTCACGGACTAGCGGAACCTACGAGCAGTACTTC. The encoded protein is CASSRTSGTYEQYF.

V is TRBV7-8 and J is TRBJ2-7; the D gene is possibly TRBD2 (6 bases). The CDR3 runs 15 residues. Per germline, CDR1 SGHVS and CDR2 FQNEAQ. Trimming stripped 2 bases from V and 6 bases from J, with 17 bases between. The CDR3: CASSLRRGEAAEQYF. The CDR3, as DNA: TGTGCCAGCAGCTTACGGCGTGGGGAGGCTGCCGAGCAGTACTTC.

The CDR3, as DNA: TGTGCCAGCAGCTCCGACAGAAGCAATCAGCCCCAGCATTTT. Its protein is CASSSDRSNQPQHF. The V and J genes are TRBV7-8 and TRBJ1-5; TRBD1 might be the D (5 bases). The CDR3 sequence is 14 residues long. Trimming left V 4 bases short and J 1 base short, with 8 bases between. CDR1 and CDR2 (germline): SGHVS, FQNEAQ. Based on the CDR3 plus reference TRBV7-8 and TRBJ1-5, the full variable domain is GAGVSQSPRYKVAKRGQDVALRCDPISGHVSLFWYQQALGQGPEFLTYFQNEAQLDKSGLPSDRFFAERPEGSVSTLKIQRTQQEDSAVYLCASSSDRSNQPQHFGDGTRLSIL.

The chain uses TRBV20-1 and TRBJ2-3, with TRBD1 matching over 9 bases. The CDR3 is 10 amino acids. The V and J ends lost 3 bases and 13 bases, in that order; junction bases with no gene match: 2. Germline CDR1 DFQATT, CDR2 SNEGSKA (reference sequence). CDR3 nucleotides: TGCAGTGCTAGTAGGGACAGGGAGTATTTT. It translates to CSASRDREYF.

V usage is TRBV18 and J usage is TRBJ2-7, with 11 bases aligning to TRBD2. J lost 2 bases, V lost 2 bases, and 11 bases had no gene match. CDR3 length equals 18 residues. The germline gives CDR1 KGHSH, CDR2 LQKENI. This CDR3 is CASSPGGGPSGRPYEQYF. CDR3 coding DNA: TGTGCCAGCTCACCAGGAGGGGGACCTAGCGGGAGGCCCTACGAGCAGTACTTC.

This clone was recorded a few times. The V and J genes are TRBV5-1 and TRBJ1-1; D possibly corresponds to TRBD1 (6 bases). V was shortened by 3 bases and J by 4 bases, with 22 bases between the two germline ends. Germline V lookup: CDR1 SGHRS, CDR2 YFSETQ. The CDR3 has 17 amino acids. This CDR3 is CASSSLRIQGGSTEAFF. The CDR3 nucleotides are TGCGCCAGCAGCTCCCTAAGAATACAGGGTGGAAGCACTGAAGCTTTCTTT.

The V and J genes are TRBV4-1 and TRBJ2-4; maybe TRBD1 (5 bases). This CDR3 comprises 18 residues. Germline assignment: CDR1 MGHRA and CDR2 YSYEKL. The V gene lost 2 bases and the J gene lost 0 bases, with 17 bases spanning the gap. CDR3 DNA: TGCGCCAGCAGCCAACCGGCACGACAGCAACTAGCCAAAAACATTCAGTACTTC. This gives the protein CASSQPARQQLAKNIQYF.

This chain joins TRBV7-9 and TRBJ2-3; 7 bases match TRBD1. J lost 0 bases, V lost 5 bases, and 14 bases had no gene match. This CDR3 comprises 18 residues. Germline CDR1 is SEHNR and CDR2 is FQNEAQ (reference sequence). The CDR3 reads CASSPPQQGNPSTDTQYF. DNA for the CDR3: TGTGCCAGCAGCCCCCCCCAACAGGGGAACCCTAGCACAGATACGCAGTATTTT.

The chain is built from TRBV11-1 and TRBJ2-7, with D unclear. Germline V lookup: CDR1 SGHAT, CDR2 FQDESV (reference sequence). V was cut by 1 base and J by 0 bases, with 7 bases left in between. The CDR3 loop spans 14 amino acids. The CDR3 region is CASSLGGSSYEQYF. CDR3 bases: TGTGCCAGCAGCTTAGGCGGTAGCTCCTACGAGCAGTACTTC.

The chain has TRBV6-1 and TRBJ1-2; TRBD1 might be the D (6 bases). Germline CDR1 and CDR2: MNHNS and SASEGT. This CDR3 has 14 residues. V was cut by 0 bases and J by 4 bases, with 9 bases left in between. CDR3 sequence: CASSEALTGYGYTF. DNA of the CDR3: TGTGCCAGCAGTGAAGCATTGACAGGCTATGGCTACACCTTC.

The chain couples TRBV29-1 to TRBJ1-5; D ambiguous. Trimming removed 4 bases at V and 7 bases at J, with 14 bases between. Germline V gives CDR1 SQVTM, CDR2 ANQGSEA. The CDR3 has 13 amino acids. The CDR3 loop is CSVVEREHQPQHF. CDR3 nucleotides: TGCAGCGTTGTCGAAAGGGAGCACCAGCCCCAGCATTTT.

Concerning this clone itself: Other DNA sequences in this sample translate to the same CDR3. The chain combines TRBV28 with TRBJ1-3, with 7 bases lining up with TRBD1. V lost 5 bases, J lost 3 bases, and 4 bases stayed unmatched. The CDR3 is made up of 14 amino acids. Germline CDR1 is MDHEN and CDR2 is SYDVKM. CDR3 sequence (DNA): TGTGCCAGCAGTCTAGACAGGGTTGGAAACACCATATATTTT. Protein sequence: CASSLDRVGNTIYF.

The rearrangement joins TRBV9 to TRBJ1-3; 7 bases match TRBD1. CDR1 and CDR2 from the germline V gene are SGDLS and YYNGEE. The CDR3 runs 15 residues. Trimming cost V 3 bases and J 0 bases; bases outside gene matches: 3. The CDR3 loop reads CASSANRGSGNTIYF. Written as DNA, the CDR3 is TGTGCCAGCAGCGCCAACAGGGGCTCTGGAAACACCATATATTTT.

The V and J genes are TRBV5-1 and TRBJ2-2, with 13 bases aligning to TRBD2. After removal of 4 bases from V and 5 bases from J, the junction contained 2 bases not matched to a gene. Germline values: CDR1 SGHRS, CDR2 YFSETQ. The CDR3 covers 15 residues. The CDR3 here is CASSLTSGRTGELFF. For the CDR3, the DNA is TGCGCCAGCAGCCTGACTAGCGGGAGGACCGGGGAGCTGTTTTTT.

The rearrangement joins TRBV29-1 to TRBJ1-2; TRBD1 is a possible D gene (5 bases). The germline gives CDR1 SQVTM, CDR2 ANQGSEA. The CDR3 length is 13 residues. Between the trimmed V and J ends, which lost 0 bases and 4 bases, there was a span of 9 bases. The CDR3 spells CSVEEDTAYGYTF. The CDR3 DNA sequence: TGCAGCGTTGAAGAGGACACGGCCTATGGCTACACCTTC.

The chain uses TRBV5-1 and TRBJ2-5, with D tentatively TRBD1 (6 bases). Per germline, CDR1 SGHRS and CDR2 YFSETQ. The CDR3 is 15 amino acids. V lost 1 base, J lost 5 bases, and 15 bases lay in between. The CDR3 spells CASSLMGAQGETQYF. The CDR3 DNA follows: TGCGCCAGCAGCTTGATGGGGGCGCAGGGGGAGACCCAGTACTTC.

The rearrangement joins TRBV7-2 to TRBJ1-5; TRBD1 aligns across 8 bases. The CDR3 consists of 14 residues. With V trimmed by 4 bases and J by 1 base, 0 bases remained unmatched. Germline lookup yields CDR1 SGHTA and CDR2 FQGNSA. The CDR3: CASSSGGSNQPQHF. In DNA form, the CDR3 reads TGTGCCAGCAGCTCAGGGGGCAGCAATCAGCCCCAGCATTTT. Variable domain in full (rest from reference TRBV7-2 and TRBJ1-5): GAGVSQSPSNKVTEKGKDVELRCDPISGHTALYWYRQSLGQGLEFLIYFQGNSAPDKSGLPSDRFSAERTGGSVSTLTIQRTQQEDSAVYLCASSSGGSNQPQHFGDGTRLSIL.

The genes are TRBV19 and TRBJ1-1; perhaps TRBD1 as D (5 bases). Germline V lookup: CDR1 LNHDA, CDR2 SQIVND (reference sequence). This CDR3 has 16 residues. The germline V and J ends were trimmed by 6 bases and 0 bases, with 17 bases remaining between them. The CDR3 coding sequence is TGTGCCAGTAGCTGGGGCTCCACGGCCATGAACACTGAAGCTTTCTTT. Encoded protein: CASSWGSTAMNTEAFF.

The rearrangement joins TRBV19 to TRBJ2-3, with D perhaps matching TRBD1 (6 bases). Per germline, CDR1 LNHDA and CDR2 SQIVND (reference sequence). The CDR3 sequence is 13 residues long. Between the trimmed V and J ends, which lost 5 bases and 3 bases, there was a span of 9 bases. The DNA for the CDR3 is TGTGCCAGTAGTTCCAGGGGAACAGATACGCAGTATTTT. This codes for CASSSRGTDTQYF.

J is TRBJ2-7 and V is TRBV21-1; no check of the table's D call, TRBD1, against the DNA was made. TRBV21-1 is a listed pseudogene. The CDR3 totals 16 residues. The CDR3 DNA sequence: TGTGCCAGCAGCAAATCGGGGACAATTGGATCCTACGAGCAGTACTTC. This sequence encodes CASSKSGTIGSYEQYF.

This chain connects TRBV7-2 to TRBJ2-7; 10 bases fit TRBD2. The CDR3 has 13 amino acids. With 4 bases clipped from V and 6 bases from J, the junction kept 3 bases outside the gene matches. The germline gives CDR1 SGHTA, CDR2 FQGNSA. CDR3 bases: TGTGCCAGCAGCTCGGGACTAGCGCTCGAGCAGTACTTC. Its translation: CASSSGLALEQYF.

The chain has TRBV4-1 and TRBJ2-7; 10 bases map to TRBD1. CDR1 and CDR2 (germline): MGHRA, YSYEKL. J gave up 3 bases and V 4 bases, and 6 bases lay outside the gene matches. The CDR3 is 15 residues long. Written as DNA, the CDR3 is TGCGCCAGCAGCCGGGACAGGGGCTTTTACTACGAGCAGTACTTC. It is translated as CASSRDRGFYYEQYF.